Below, one T cell receptor (beta chain) is given with its context. Germline V gives CDR1 SGHDT, CDR2 YYEEEE. The junction had 7 bases not matched to a gene; V was cut back by 0 bases and J by 3 bases. This CDR3 region has 17 residues. This entry is derived from a study of CD8+ T cells in alopecia areata. After isolation, RNA underwent reverse transcription to generate cDNA as the sequencing template. Here immunoSEQ multiplex PCR was the method, and the copy in TCRdb shows in-frame clones only, minus some. The data show about 140,000 clones, with approximately 90% seen just once and around 13% held by the top ten. Treatment noted: oral pan-JAK inhibitor, 5-10 mg twice daily.

This clonotype was sampled from a human donor with alopecia areata. The starting material was CD8+ T cells sorted from blood, obtained at week 4, from a patient treated with tofacitinib. V gene TRBV5-6 combines with J gene TRBJ2-3; 10 bases line up with TRBD1. The CDR3 DNA follows: TGTGCCAGCAGCTTGGATTTTGCGGACAGGGGGACAGATACGCAGTATTTT. Translating gives CASSLDFADRGTDTQYF.